One and the same sample provided the 25 T cell receptor beta chains below, sequenced in a study of blood T cell repertoires in COVID-19. Clones were sequenced by immunoSEQ multiplex PCR, and TCRdb holds only the in-frame ones, with some missing. The table records some 35,000 clones, roughly 82% of them present only once. Specimen: peripheral blood. The receptor source for this set is a man older than 75 with active or convalescent COVID-19.

In DNA, the CDR3 is TGTGCCAGCTCACCGGACAGGGTGGGGGAGCTGTTTTTT. This sequence encodes CASSPDRVGELFF. The chain is built from TRBV18 and TRBJ2-2, with 8 bases lining up with TRBD1. The germline V gene has CDR1 KGHSH and CDR2 LQKENI. The CDR3 is 13 amino acids. The V and J ends lost 3 bases and 8 bases, in that order; junction bases with no gene match: 2.

This chain links TRBV9 with TRBJ1-4; D perhaps matches TRBD1 (6 bases). Trimming shortened V by 0 bases and J by 0 bases, and 15 bases separated the two germline ends. The length of the CDR3 is 18 residues. Germline V gene data show CDR1 as SGDLS and CDR2 as YYNGEE. This CDR3 reads CASSVGDGGAATNEKLFF. The CDR3 bases are TGTGCCAGCAGCGTAGGTGATGGGGGGGCGGCAACTAATGAAAAACTGTTTTTT. Variable domain in full (rest from reference TRBV9 and TRBJ1-4): DSGVTQTPKHLITATGQRVTLRCSPRSGDLSVYWYQQSLDQGLQFLIQYYNGEERAKGNILERFSAQQFPDLHSELNLSSLELGDSALYFCASSVGDGGAATNEKLFFGSGTQLSVL.

This rearrangement joins TRBV24-1 to TRBJ2-1; 8 nucleotides match TRBD2. The germline CDR1 and CDR2 sequences are KGHDR and SFDVKD. The CDR3 has 15 amino acids. Trimming removed 5 bases from V and 7 bases from J; junction bases left unmatched: 9. Here the CDR3 DNA reads TGTGCCACCAGTGCTCAAGCGGGAGCATTAAATGAGCAGTTCTTC. It codes for CATSAQAGALNEQFF.

In DNA, the CDR3 is TGCGCCAGCAGCTTGGAGGGGAGACAGGGGGCGAGCTATGGCTACACCTTC. Translation: CASSLEGRQGASYGYTF. The chain employs TRBV5-1 and TRBJ1-2; TRBD1 agrees at 10 bases. Losses at the gene ends were 0 bases for V and 4 bases for J; bases not matched to a gene: 9. From germline, CDR1 is SGHRS and CDR2 YFSETQ. The CDR3 has 17 amino acids. The full variable domain, completed using reference TRBV5-1 and TRBJ1-2, is KAGVTQTPRYLIKTRGQQVTLSCSPISGHRSVSWYQQTPGQGLQFLFEYFSETQRNKGNFPGRFSGRQFSNSRSEMNVSTLELGDSALYLCASSLEGRQGASYGYTFGSGTRLTVV.

This rearrangement joins TRBV18 to TRBJ2-7; 7 bases match TRBD2. The V gene end was trimmed by 3 bases and the J gene end by 5 bases; junction bases not matched to a gene: 16. Germline V gene lookup returns CDR1 KGHSH and CDR2 LQKENI. CDR3 size: 17 residues. The CDR3 DNA reads TGTGCCAGCTCACCGTTCGACCCCTTTCTAGCGGCAGACGAGCAGTACTTC. It yields the protein CASSPFDPFLAADEQYF.

This clone appeared a few times. This chain links TRBV2 with TRBJ1-2, with 7 bases aligning to TRBD1. J gave up 6 bases and V 7 bases, and 5 bases lay outside the gene matches. This CDR3 contains 12 residues. Germline V gene data show CDR1 as SNHLY and CDR2 as FYNNEI. CDR3 loop: CASTQGTDGYTF. CDR3 bases: TGTGCCAGCACACAGGGGACGGATGGCTACACCTTC. The entire variable domain, with the rest obtained from reference TRBV2 and TRBJ1-2, is as follows: EPEVTQTPSHQVTQMGQEVILRCVPISNHLYFYWYRQILGQKVEFLVSFYNNEISEKSEIFDDQFSVERPDGSNFTLKIRSTKLEDSAMYFCASTQGTDGYTFGSGTRLTVV.

This clone appeared a single time. This chain joins TRBV19 and TRBJ1-4; 8 positions match TRBD1. CDR1 is LNHDA and CDR2 is SQIVND in the germline V gene (reference sequence). The CDR3 consists of 15 residues. Trimming removed 5 bases from V and 3 bases from J; junction bases left unmatched: 5. The CDR3 DNA reads TGTGCCAGTAGTGCCGACAGGGGCTCTAATGAAAAACTGTTTTTT. Its translation: CASSADRGSNEKLFF.

The chain couples TRBV27 to TRBJ2-6; 7 nucleotides line up with TRBD1. V shed 5 bases, J shed 0 bases, and the junction held 7 bases outside the gene matches. The CDR3 covers 17 residues. Germline values: CDR1 MNHEY, CDR2 SMNVEV (reference sequence). The CDR3 is CASSRTTGTSGANVLTF. CDR3 nucleotide sequence: TGTGCCAGCAGTAGAACGACAGGGACCTCTGGGGCCAACGTCCTGACTTTC.

The chain combines TRBV7-2 with TRBJ2-1; 11 positions agree with TRBD2. Germline CDR1 SGHTA, CDR2 FQGNSA. Losses at the gene ends were 8 bases for V and 10 bases for J; bases not matched to a gene: 10. The CDR3 runs to 14 residues. CDR3 DNA sequence: TGTGCCAGCTATTCCGCCGGACTAGCGGGCGAGCAGTTCTTC. It specifies CASYSAGLAGEQFF.

The V gene is TRBV27, the J gene TRBJ1-1; TRBD1 aligns across 8 bases. The CDR3 covers 15 residues. J gave up 5 bases and V 6 bases, and 11 bases lay outside the gene matches. The germline V gene has CDR1 MNHEY and CDR2 SMNVEV (reference sequence). CDR3 in DNA: TGTGCCAGCAGCCGGGACAGGATGAGGATGACTGAAGCTTTCTTT. Translating gives CASSRDRMRMTEAFF.

V and J are TRBV7-2 and TRBJ2-4, with TRBD2 matching over 7 bases. In germline, CDR1 is SGHTA, CDR2 FQGNSA. J was trimmed by 3 bases and V by 5 bases; bases with no gene match: 7. The CDR3 extends over 15 amino acids. The CDR3: CASSLDWGGKNIQYF. The DNA for the CDR3 is TGTGCCAGCAGCCTGGACTGGGGGGGCAAAAACATTCAGTACTTC. The entire variable domain, with the rest obtained from reference TRBV7-2 and TRBJ2-4, is as follows: GAGVSQSPSNKVTEKGKDVELRCDPISGHTALYWYRQSLGQGLEFLIYFQGNSAPDKSGLPSDRFSAERTGGSVSTLTIQRTQQEDSAVYLCASSLDWGGKNIQYFGAGTRLSVL.

This clone was counted a few times. The chain combines TRBV3-1 (or the pseudogene TRBV3-2) with TRBJ2-1, with no clear D. The CDR3 covers 12 residues. The germline CDR1 and CDR2 sequences are LGHDT and YNNKEL (reference sequence). V was cut by 1 base and J by 8 bases, with 6 bases left in between. The CDR3 sequence: CASSQGGDEQFF. The CDR3 coding sequence is TGTGCCAGCAGCCAAGGCGGCGATGAGCAGTTCTTC.

The chain has TRBV5-4 and TRBJ2-5; D is possibly TRBD2 (6 bases). In germline, CDR1 is SGHNT, CDR2 YYREEE (reference sequence). The CDR3 runs to 16 residues. Trimming stripped 6 bases from V and 5 bases from J, with 23 bases between. The chain's CDR3 is CASIQLGLGTGETQYF. CDR3 DNA sequence: TGTGCCAGCATCCAATTGGGACTGGGGACGGGTGAGACCCAGTACTTC.

The chain employs TRBV19 and TRBJ1-5; no clear D gene. The CDR3 spans 13 residues. The germline V gene has CDR1 LNHDA and CDR2 SQIVND (reference sequence). V lost 3 bases, J lost 5 bases, and 8 bases lay in between. CDR3 sequence (DNA): TGTGCCAGTAGTATGAAGAGGGATCAGCCCCAGCATTTT. Protein sequence: CASSMKRDQPQHF.

V and J are TRBV29-1 and TRBJ2-3; TRBD2 agrees at 7 bases. CDR3 size: 15 residues. Germline CDR1 reads SQVTM; CDR2 reads ANQGSEA. V was pared by 6 bases and J by 1 base, with 10 bases of the junction left unmatched. CDR3 sequence reads: CSVVGREFGTDTQYF. Here the CDR3 DNA reads TGCAGCGTCGTGGGGCGGGAGTTTGGCACAGATACGCAGTATTTT.

CDR3 amino acids: CASSLAGVEKLFF. The CDR3 nucleotides read TGTGCCAGCAGTTTGGCAGGGGTTGAAAAACTGTTTTTT. V gene TRBV12-3 or TRBV12-4 combines with J gene TRBJ1-4; tentatively, D is TRBD1 (6 bases). This CDR3 region has 13 residues. The V end was cut by 3 bases, the J end by 7 bases, with 9 bases between.

The chain is built from TRBV28 and TRBJ2-3, with D possibly being TRBD2 (5 bases). CDR3 length: 20 amino acids. Germline V lookup: CDR1 MDHEN, CDR2 SYDVKM. Between the trimmed V and J ends, which lost 6 bases and 4 bases, there was a span of 32 bases. CDR3: CASSSLFALAQGRTPDTQYF. CDR3 bases: TGTGCCAGCAGCTCTTTATTTGCTCTAGCACAAGGCCGTACCCCAGATACGCAGTATTTT.

The chain employs TRBV20-1 and TRBJ2-7; tentative D call: TRBD2 (6 bases). There are 13 residues in the CDR3. Trimming took off 3 bases at V and 3 bases at J, with 12 bases between the two ends. CDR1 and CDR2 from the germline V gene are DFQATT and SNEGSKA (reference sequence). CDR3 coding DNA: TGCAGTGCTAGTCCCCTCGGGAGCTACGAGCAGTACTTC. Protein sequence: CSASPLGSYEQYF.

This chain connects TRBV18 to TRBJ1-2; 9 positions match TRBD1. CDR3 length: 15 amino acids. J was trimmed by 3 bases and V by 1 base; bases with no gene match: 3. The V gene's germline CDR1 is KGHSH and CDR2 LQKENI. CDR3 nucleotide sequence: TGTGCCAGCTCACCACGGGACAGGGTGGACTATGGCTACACCTTC. It yields the protein CASSPRDRVDYGYTF.

This chain links TRBV27 with TRBJ2-7, with TRBD2 matching over 9 bases. J lost 3 bases, V lost 6 bases, and 6 bases had no gene match. Germline lookup yields CDR1 MNHEY and CDR2 SMNVEV (reference sequence). This CDR3 region has 14 residues. The CDR3 spells CASRPSGTHYEQYF. In DNA form, the CDR3 reads TGTGCCAGCAGGCCTAGCGGGACCCACTACGAGCAGTACTTC.

The rearrangement links TRBV30 to TRBJ2-2; TRBD1 matches at 8 bases. The CDR3 totals 13 residues. V lost 5 bases to trimming and J lost 8 bases; unmatched junction nucleotides: 7. CDR1 is GTSNPN, CDR2 SVGIG, per germline (reference sequence). The CDR3 here is CAWVTGAHGELFF. CDR3 nucleotides: TGTGCCTGGGTGACAGGGGCCCATGGGGAGCTGTTTTTT.

This chain joins TRBV6-5 and TRBJ2-3; the D gene is possibly TRBD1 (5 bases). The CDR3 extends over 15 amino acids. Germline V gene lookup returns CDR1 MNHEY and CDR2 SVGAGI. The germline V and J ends were trimmed by 2 bases and 3 bases, with 12 bases remaining between them. In DNA form, the CDR3 reads TGTGCCAGCAGTTACAGGGGAATGAGGACAGATACGCAGTATTTT. Protein: CASSYRGMRTDTQYF.

CDR3 protein: CASGQGYEQYF. CDR3 sequence (DNA): TGTGCCAGCGGGCAGGGCTACGAGCAGTACTTC. This chain uses TRBV11-1 with TRBJ2-7; D is possibly TRBD1 (5 bases). The CDR3 is 11 amino acids. CDR1 SGHAT and CDR2 FQDESV come from the germline V gene (reference sequence). Trimming took 8 bases from V and 3 from J, leaving 8 bases between them.

This clone was found a few times. Here the CDR3 DNA reads TGTGCCAGCAGCCCCCCCCGTCGGGGGTGGGATGAGCAGTTCTTC. Amino acid sequence: CASSPPRRGWDEQFF. The chain joins TRBV7-9 to TRBJ2-1; maybe TRBD2 (6 bases). The V and J ends lost 5 bases and 8 bases respectively, with 19 bases between them. Germline V CDR1 and CDR2: SEHNR, FQNEAQ (reference sequence). The CDR3 contains 15 residues. Based on the CDR3 plus reference TRBV7-9 and TRBJ2-1, the full variable domain is DTGVSQNPRHKITKRGQNVTFRCDPISEHNRLYWYRQTLGQGPEFLTYFQNEAQLEKSRLLSDRFSAERPKGSFSTLEIQRTEQGDSAMYLCASSPPRRGWDEQFFGPGTRLTVL.

The V gene is TRBV27, the J gene TRBJ2-7, with 9 bases fitting TRBD1. Germline lookup yields CDR1 MNHEY and CDR2 SMNVEV (reference sequence). This CDR3 is built from 14 residues. Trimming at V came to 2 bases and at J to 7 bases, leaving 6 bases not matched to a gene. In DNA form, the CDR3 reads TGTGCCAGCAGTTTAACCGGGACAGGGTGGGAGCAGTACTTC. This codes for CASSLTGTGWEQYF.